The source of this T cell receptor (beta chain) is a study of vaccination and CD4 T cells after COVID-19. Treatment: roughly 10-day PBMC culture with coronavirus spike peptide pools or control peptides (ViraFEST assay). Negative selection isolated the CD4+ T cells once the cells had been cultured for nine to ten days. Cultured CD4+ T cell DNA was sequenced using the Oncomine TCR Beta short-read assay. TCRdb reprocessed the PCR reads with MiXCR, giving one entry per CDR3 protein. The sample carries approximately 10,000 distinct CDR3 sequences, approximately 61% recorded once. Remarks on this clonotype: Its specificity is not known.

Sequencing used CD4+ T cells from blood, cultured in vitro. The receptor comes from a human donor who had recovered from COVID-19.

CDR3 protein: CASSSQGNQPQHF. In DNA, the CDR3 is TGTGCCAGCAGCTCTCAAGGCAATCAGCCCCAGCATTTT. The chain combines TRBV7-6 with TRBJ1-5, with D uncertain. Between the trimmed V and J ends, which lost 4 bases and 2 bases, there was a span of 6 bases. The CDR3 spans 13 residues. Germline V CDR1 and CDR2: SGHVS, FNYEAQ.